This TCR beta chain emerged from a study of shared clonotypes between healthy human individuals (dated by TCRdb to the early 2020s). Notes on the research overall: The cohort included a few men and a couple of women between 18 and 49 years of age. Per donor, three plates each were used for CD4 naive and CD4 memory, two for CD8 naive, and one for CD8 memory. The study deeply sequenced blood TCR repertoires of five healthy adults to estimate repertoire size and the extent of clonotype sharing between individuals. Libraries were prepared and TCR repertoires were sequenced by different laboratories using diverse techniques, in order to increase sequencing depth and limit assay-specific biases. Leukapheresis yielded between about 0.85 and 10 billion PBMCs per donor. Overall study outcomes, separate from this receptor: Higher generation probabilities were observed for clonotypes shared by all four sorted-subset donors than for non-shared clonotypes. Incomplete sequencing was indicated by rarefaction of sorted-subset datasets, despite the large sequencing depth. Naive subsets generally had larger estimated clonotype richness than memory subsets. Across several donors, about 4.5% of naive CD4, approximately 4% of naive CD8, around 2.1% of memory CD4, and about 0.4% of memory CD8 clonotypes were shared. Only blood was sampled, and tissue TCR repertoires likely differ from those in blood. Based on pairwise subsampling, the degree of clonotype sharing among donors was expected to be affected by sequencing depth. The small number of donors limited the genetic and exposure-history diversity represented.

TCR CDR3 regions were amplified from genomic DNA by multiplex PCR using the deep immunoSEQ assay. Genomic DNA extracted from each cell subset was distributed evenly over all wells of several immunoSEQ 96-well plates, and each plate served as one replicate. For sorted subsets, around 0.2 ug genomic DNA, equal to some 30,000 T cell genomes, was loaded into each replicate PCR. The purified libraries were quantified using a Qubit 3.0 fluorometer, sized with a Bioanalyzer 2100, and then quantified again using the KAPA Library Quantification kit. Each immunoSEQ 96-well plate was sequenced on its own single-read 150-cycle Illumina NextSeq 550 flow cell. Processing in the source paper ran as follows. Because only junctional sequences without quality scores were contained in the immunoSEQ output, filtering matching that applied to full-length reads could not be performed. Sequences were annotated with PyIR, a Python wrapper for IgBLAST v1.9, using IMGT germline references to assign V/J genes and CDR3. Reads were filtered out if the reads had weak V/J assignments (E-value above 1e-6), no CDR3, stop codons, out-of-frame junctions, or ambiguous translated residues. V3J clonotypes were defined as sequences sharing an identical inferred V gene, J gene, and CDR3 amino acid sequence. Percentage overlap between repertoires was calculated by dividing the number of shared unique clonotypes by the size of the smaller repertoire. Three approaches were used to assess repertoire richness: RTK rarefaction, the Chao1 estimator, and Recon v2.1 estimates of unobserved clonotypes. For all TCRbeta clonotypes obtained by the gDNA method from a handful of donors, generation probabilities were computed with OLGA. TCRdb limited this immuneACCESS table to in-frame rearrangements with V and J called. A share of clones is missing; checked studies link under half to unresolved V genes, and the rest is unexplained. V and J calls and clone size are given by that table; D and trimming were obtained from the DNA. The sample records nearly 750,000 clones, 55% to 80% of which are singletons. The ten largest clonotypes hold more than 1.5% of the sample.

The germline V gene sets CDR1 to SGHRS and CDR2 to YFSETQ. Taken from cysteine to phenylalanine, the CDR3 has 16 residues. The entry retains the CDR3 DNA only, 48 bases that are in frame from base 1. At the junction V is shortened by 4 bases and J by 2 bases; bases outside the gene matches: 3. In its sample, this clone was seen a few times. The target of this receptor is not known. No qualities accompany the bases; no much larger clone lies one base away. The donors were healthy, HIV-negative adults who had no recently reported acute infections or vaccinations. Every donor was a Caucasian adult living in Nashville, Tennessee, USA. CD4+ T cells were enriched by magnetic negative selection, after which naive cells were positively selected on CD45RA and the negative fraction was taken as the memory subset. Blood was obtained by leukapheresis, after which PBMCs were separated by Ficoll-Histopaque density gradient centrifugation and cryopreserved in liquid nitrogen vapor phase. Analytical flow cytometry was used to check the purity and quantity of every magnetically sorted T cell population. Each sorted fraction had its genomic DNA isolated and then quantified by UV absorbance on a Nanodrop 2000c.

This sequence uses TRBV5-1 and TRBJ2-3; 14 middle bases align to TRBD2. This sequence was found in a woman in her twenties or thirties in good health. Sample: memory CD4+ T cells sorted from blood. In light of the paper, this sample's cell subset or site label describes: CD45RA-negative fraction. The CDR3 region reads CASSAGLAGATDTQYF. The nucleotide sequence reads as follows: TGCGCCAGCAGCGCGGGACTAGCGGGAGCCACAGATACGCAGTATTTT.